This is a list of T cell receptor beta chains from one sample in a study of T cells after yellow fever vaccination. TCRdb processed the 5' RACE reads anew with MiXCR; each CDR3 protein has one entry. The sample lists 500,000 to 650,000 distinct CDR3 sequences, more than 9% occurring once. Specimen: PBMCs, collected on the day of the yellow fever booster vaccination. Every receptor here comes from a man younger than 45 who received the YFV17D yellow fever vaccine. Each CDR3 is given with its conserved first and last residue. Each record gives: V gene, D gene, clone size, J gene, CDR3 DNA, CDR3 protein. D genes are given only for firm matches. Size values are once, few and many counts, or a class for expanded clones, and some rows have none.

V: TRBV24-1; D: TRBD1; size: NA; J: TRBJ1-5; DNA: TGTGCCACCAGTGTCGGGACAGGGGGAGGCGGCAATCAGCCCCAGCATTTT; CDR3: CATSVGTGGGGNQPQHF
V: TRBV6-2/TRBV6-3; D: NA; size: few; J: TRBJ2-1; DNA: TGTGCCAGCAGTACCGCCCGGCTAGGGTGGGGGGATGAGCAGTTCTTC; CDR3: CASSTARLGWGDEQFF
V: TRBV7-9; D: NA; size: few; J: TRBJ2-2; DNA: TGTGCCAGCAGCTTCGGGGGGCGCGTCACCGGGGAGCTGTTTTTT; CDR3: CASSFGGRVTGELFF
V: TRBV11-3; D: NA; size: few; J: TRBJ2-7; DNA: TGTGCCAGCAGCTTAGGCGGGACCAACTACGAGCAGTACTTC; CDR3: CASSLGGTNYEQYF
V: TRBV6-2/TRBV6-3; D: NA; size: NA; J: TRBJ2-1; DNA: TGTGCCAGCTCAGGGCATGGGGAAGGGTTCGATGAGCAGTTCTTC; CDR3: CASSGHGEGFDEQFF
V: TRBV18; D: NA; size: NA; J: TRBJ2-5; DNA: TGTGCCAGCTCACCTAGCGTTAACCAAGAGACCCAGTACTTC; CDR3: CASSPSVNQETQYF
V: TRBV5-1; D: TRBD2; size: few; J: TRBJ2-7; DNA: TGCGCCAGCAAGCAGGGGCTAGCGGGCTCCTACGAGCAGTACTTC; CDR3: CASKQGLAGSYEQYF
V: TRBV20-1; D: TRBD2; size: few; J: TRBJ2-7; DNA: TGCAGTGCTAGAGATCCCGATTCGGGGGGGAGCATCGAGCAGTACTTC; CDR3: CSARDPDSGGSIEQYF
V: TRBV6-2/TRBV6-3; D: TRBD2; size: NA; J: TRBJ2-2; DNA: TGTGCCAGCAGGGGTACTAGCGGGAGGACCAGGGAGCTGTTTTTT; CDR3: CASRGTSGRTRELFF
V: TRBV6-1; D: NA; size: NA; J: TRBJ1-2; DNA: TGTGCCAGCAGTGCTCCGGGGGCGGTGAATGGCTACACCTTC; CDR3: CASSAPGAVNGYTF
V: TRBV4-3; D: NA; size: NA; J: TRBJ2-5; DNA: TGCGCCAGCAGCCAAGATAATCTGAGGGAGACCCAGTACTTC; CDR3: CASSQDNLRETQYF
V: TRBV5-6; D: NA; size: NA; J: TRBJ2-1; DNA: TGTGCCAGCAGCTTGGCCTTAGCGGACTCCTACAATGAGCAGTTCTTC; CDR3: CASSLALADSYNEQFF
V: TRBV5-6; D: NA; size: many; J: TRBJ1-5; DNA: TGTGCCAGCAGCTTGTCGGCTGAGCAATATAGCAATCAGCCCCAGCATTTT; CDR3: CASSLSAEQYSNQPQHF
V: TRBV3-1; D: NA; size: NA; J: TRBJ2-5; DNA: TGTGCCAGCAGCCAAGAAGCCCCCACTGTCGGGGAGACCCAGTACTTC; CDR3: CASSQEAPTVGETQYF
V: TRBV18; D: TRBD2; size: NA; J: TRBJ2-1; DNA: TGTGCCAGCTCGCTGGGACTAGCAGTCGACAATGAGCAGTTCTTC; CDR3: CASSLGLAVDNEQFF
V: TRBV30; D: NA; size: NA; J: TRBJ2-3; DNA: TGTGCCTGGAGTAGGCAGCGGACCGATACGCAGTATTTT; CDR3: CAWSRQRTDTQYF
V: TRBV11-2; D: TRBD2; size: few; J: TRBJ2-7; DNA: TGTGCCAGCAGCTCCAGGAGAGGGAGGGGACTAGCGTTTTACGAGCAGTACTTC; CDR3: CASSSRRGRGLAFYEQYF
V: TRBV19; D: TRBD2; size: NA; J: TRBJ2-2; DNA: TGTGCCAGTACCAAACTAGCGGACCCCGGGACCGGGGAGCTGTTTTTT; CDR3: CASTKLADPGTGELFF
V: TRBV29-1; D: NA; size: few; J: TRBJ2-5; DNA: TGCAGCACCCGACGGGTCCAAGAGACCCAGTACTTC; CDR3: CSTRRVQETQYF
V: TRBV18; D: NA; size: few; J: TRBJ2-1; DNA: TGTGCCAGCTCACCAAATAGCCCGAGCTCCTACAATGAGCAGTTCTTC; CDR3: CASSPNSPSSYNEQFF
V: TRBV5-4; D: NA; size: few; J: TRBJ2-5; DNA: TGTGCCAGCAGCTTGGGGTCAGGAAACAAAGCGACCCAGTACTTC; CDR3: CASSLGSGNKATQYF
V: TRBV12-3/TRBV12-4; D: NA; size: NA; J: TRBJ2-7; DNA: TGTGCCAGCAGTTTAGCGGTTGGCACTGCCTACGAGCAGTACTTC; CDR3: CASSLAVGTAYEQYF